Shown below are 9 T cell receptor beta chains from a single sample sequenced in a study of blood T cell repertoires in COVID-19. Clones were read by immunoSEQ multiplex PCR, and TCRdb kept only the in-frame ones, dropping some. The sample lists under 200,000 clones, roughly 80% occurring once. The sequencing sample was made of peripheral blood. The receptors come from a woman aged 40 to 49 with acute or convalescent COVID-19.

A few counts support this clone. The chain carries TRBV6-6 and TRBJ1-1; TRBD1 agrees at 8 bases. Germline V gene data show CDR1 as MNHNY and CDR2 as SVGAGI (reference sequence). This CDR3 region has 12 residues. V dropped 9 bases and J dropped 4; count of bases not matched to a gene: 4. The CDR3 loop reads CASNQGATEAFF. In nucleotides, the CDR3 is TGTGCCAGTAACCAGGGGGCCACTGAAGCTTTCTTT.

The V gene is TRBV5-7, the J gene TRBJ2-7; D remains unclear. TRBV5-7 is assigned to the ORF class and has an uncertain function. Trimming cost V 3 bases and J 4 bases, with 5 bases left between them. The CDR3 runs 11 residues. CDR3 bases: TGTGCCAGCAGCTCACAGTACGAGCAGTACTTC. Protein product: CASSSQYEQYF.

The chain couples TRBV7-6 to TRBJ2-1; D not certain. Germline lookup yields CDR1 SGHVS and CDR2 FNYEAQ. The CDR3 has 15 amino acids. Trimming stripped 0 bases from V and 2 bases from J, with 8 bases between. The CDR3 region is CASSLAELTYNEQFF. The DNA of the CDR3 is TGTGCCAGCAGCTTAGCAGAGCTGACCTACAATGAGCAGTTCTTC.

CDR3 sequence reads: CSVRTGEVSPLHF. As DNA, the CDR3 is TGCAGCGTAAGAACAGGGGAGGTTTCACCCCTCCACTTT. The chain is built from TRBV29-1 and TRBJ1-6; 7 nucleotides line up with TRBD1. Germline assignment: CDR1 SQVTM and CDR2 ANQGSEA. This CDR3 spans 13 amino acids. V shed 6 bases, J shed 9 bases, and the junction held 8 bases outside the gene matches.

DNA for the CDR3: TGCGCCAGCGGGCCCAAGGACAGCTTGAACACTGAAGCTTTCTTT. It translates to CASGPKDSLNTEAFF. The V and J genes are TRBV5-1 and TRBJ1-1; possibly TRBD1 for D (6 bases). The germline gives CDR1 SGHRS, CDR2 YFSETQ. The V and J ends lost 7 bases and 0 bases respectively, with 16 bases between them. The CDR3 contains 15 residues. The whole variable domain, remainder taken from reference TRBV5-1 and TRBJ1-1, is KAGVTQTPRYLIKTRGQQVTLSCSPISGHRSVSWYQQTPGQGLQFLFEYFSETQRNKGNFPGRFSGRQFSNSRSEMNVSTLELGDSALYLCASGPKDSLNTEAFFGQGTRLTVV.

V is TRBV28 and J is TRBJ2-4, with D maybe TRBD2 (6 bases). In germline, CDR1 is MDHEN, CDR2 SYDVKM. Deletions cut 6 bases from V and 8 bases from J, with 17 bases between. The CDR3 runs to 14 residues. The CDR3: CASSQGSSVYIQYF. CDR3 DNA sequence: TGTGCCAGCAGCCAAGGCTCTAGCGTATACATTCAGTACTTC.

This chain joins TRBV30 and TRBJ2-7; a weak D match, TRBD1 (5 bases). The germline V gene has CDR1 GTSNPN and CDR2 SVGIG (reference sequence). The CDR3 extends over 13 amino acids. Trimming shortened V by 0 bases and J by 4 bases, and 10 bases separated the two germline ends. Here the CDR3 DNA reads TGTGCCTGGAGTGTAGGGCAGGGTTACGAGCAGTACTTC. Translated, it gives CAWSVGQGYEQYF.

The chain carries TRBV29-1 and TRBJ2-7, with 7 bases fitting TRBD2. The germline V gene has CDR1 SQVTM and CDR2 ANQGSEA. V lost 4 bases, J lost 7 bases, and 10 bases stayed unmatched. The CDR3 loop spans 13 amino acids. CDR3 loop: CSVAFGPGGEQYF. CDR3 nucleotide sequence: TGCAGCGTTGCTTTCGGACCCGGGGGGGAGCAGTACTTC.

The chain joins TRBV7-2 to TRBJ2-3; 10 nucleotides agree with TRBD2. Germline CDR1 reads SGHTA; CDR2 reads FQGNSA. The CDR3 length is 17 residues. The V and J ends lost 2 bases and 5 bases, in that order; junction bases with no gene match: 10. The CDR3 region has the DNA TGTGCCAGCAGCTTAAAGGGGAGCGGGGGGGCCCAAGATACGCAGTATTTT. Translated, it gives CASSLKGSGGAQDTQYF.